This entry lists 27 T cell receptor beta chains sequenced from one sample in a study of liver allograft versus peripheral blood T cells. Whole-study context: In transplanted livers, T cell receptor repertoires were compared with those found in the recipients' peripheral blood.

Each CDR3 protein is one row after TCRdb ran MiXCR on the reads. The table shows 1,100 or so distinct CDR3 sequences, with roughly 19% occurring only once. The receptors here all came from a human patient who had a liver transplant. Part of the T cells may come from the graft donor.

This clonotype was observed many times. V and J are TRBV11-2 and TRBJ1-6; maybe TRBD1 (5 bases). The germline CDR1 and CDR2 sequences are SGHAT and FQNNGV. CDR3 size: 19 residues. V was trimmed by 3 bases and J by 5 bases, leaving 23 bases between them. The CDR3 DNA is TGTGCCAGCAGCTTGAACCGCGGACAACCAAACGTTCATAATTCACCCCTCCACTTT. Protein product: CASSLNRGQPNVHNSPLHF.

This clonotype is labeled as medium-sized. In DNA, the CDR3 is TGTGCCGCAGGTGGACAGACTAACTATGGCTACACCTTC. This translates into CAAGGQTNYGYTF. The rearrangement links TRBV10-3 to TRBJ1-2; possibly TRBD1 for D (6 bases). V gave up 11 bases and J gave up 0 bases, with 13 bases separating them. The CDR3 is made up of 13 amino acids. From germline, CDR1 is ENHRY and CDR2 SYGVKD.

This clonotype is judged large. CDR3 nucleotides: TGCAGCGTTGAAGCCCCAGGGGCGGCGGGCTATGGCTACACCTTC. It codes for CSVEAPGAAGYGYTF. The rearrangement links TRBV29-1 to TRBJ1-2; possible D gene TRBD1, 6 bases. CDR1 SQVTM and CDR2 ANQGSEA come from the germline V gene. This CDR3 has 15 residues. V lost 1 base and J 4 bases, leaving 16 bases between the germline ends.

This chain uses TRBV6-5 with TRBJ2-1, with TRBD2 identical over 12 bases. The V segment lost 5 bases and the J segment 11 bases; nucleotides outside the gene matches: 10. The length of the CDR3 is 15 residues. Per germline, CDR1 MNHEY and CDR2 SVGAGI. The CDR3 loop reads CASSAAASGGDKQFF. CDR3 nucleotides: TGTGCCAGCAGTGCCGCCGCTAGCGGGGGGGACAAGCAGTTCTTC.

Concerning this clonotype itself: It is unclear where the CDR3 begins or ends on the DNA, so no DNA is shown, and the CDR3 is as TCRdb lists it. The chain joins TRBV7-5 to TRBJ1-1; TRBD1, the table's D call, lacks a check against the DNA. TRBV7-5 is reported as a pseudogene. A total of 15 residues make up the CDR3, ends included. CDR3 amino acids: CISVPAPRGGTEAFF.

This clonotype is termed medium-sized. The rearrangement joins TRBV19 to TRBJ2-3; D remains ambiguous. The V and J ends lost 1 base and 0 bases respectively, with 2 bases between them. CDR1 is LNHDA, CDR2 SQIVND, per germline (reference sequence). The CDR3 extends over 13 amino acids. The CDR3, as DNA: TGTGCCAGTAGTATAGGGAGCACAGATACGCAGTATTTT. This gives the protein CASSIGSTDTQYF.

This clonotype was observed a handful of times. The CDR3 sequence: CASSETGWTSPLHF. CDR3 bases: TGTGCCAGCAGCGAGACAGGGTGGACGTCACCCCTCCACTTT. The rearrangement joins TRBV7-9 to TRBJ1-6; 7 bases match TRBD1. Trimming took 5 bases from V and 10 from J; bases not matched to a gene: 8. CDR1 is SEHNR, CDR2 FQNEAQ, per germline (reference sequence). The CDR3 has 14 residues.

This clonotype is deemed large. The chain uses TRBV18 and TRBJ1-6; D is perhaps TRBD1 (5 bases). V was cut by 4 bases and J by 4 bases, with 8 bases left in between. CDR3 length: 14 amino acids. Germline V CDR1 and CDR2: KGHSH, LQKENI. CDR3 in amino acids: CASSRDSYNSPLHF. DNA of the CDR3: TGTGCCAGCTCACGCGACAGTTATAATTCACCCCTCCACTTT.

This clonotype has at least ten counts. This sequence joins TRBV6-5 and TRBJ1-5, with D uncertain. V was clipped by 0 bases and J by 0 bases, with 3 bases between them. The CDR3 totals 14 residues. Germline V gene lookup returns CDR1 MNHEY and CDR2 SVGAGI. The CDR3, as DNA: TGTGCCAGCAGTTACTCGTATAGCAATCAGCCCCAGCATTTT. Amino acids: CASSYSYSNQPQHF.

This clonotype was seen more than once but under ten times. This chain uses TRBV7-2 with TRBJ2-7; D call uncertain. The CDR3 totals 14 residues. The V end lost 1 base, the J end lost 2 bases, and 9 bases lay between the germline ends. Germline V gives CDR1 SGHTA, CDR2 FQGNSA. CDR3 loop: CASSLVSRTYEQYF. Here the CDR3 DNA reads TGTGCCAGCAGCTTAGTGAGTAGAACCTACGAGCAGTACTTC.

This clonotype is deemed hyperexpanded (1% or more). The chain links TRBV6-2 or TRBV6-3 to TRBJ1-2; D gene unclear. Trimming took off 6 bases at V and 5 bases at J, with 4 bases between the two ends. Looked up from germline, CDR1 is MNHEY and CDR2 is SVGEGT. CDR3 length equals 10 residues. DNA for the CDR3: TGTGCCAGCAGGGATTATGGCTACACCTTC. It codes for CASRDYGYTF.

This clonotype was found a few times. J is TRBJ1-1 and V is TRBV28; D not resolved. Between the trimmed V and J ends, which lost 5 bases and 1 base, there was a span of 8 bases. CDR3 length: 13 residues. Germline lookup yields CDR1 MDHEN and CDR2 SYDVKM. This CDR3 reads CASSPWGNTEAFF. CDR3 coding DNA: TGTGCCAGCAGTCCTTGGGGGAACACTGAAGCTTTCTTT.

This clonotype is termed medium-sized (0.01 to 0.1%). V and J are TRBV30 and TRBJ2-1; 7 bases map to TRBD2. V shed 0 bases and J 9 bases; nucleotides not matched to a gene: 11. The CDR3 loop spans 15 amino acids. Germline V gives CDR1 GTSNPN, CDR2 SVGIG (reference sequence). The CDR3 loop is CAWSVGWGGIGEQFF. In DNA, the CDR3 is TGTGCCTGGAGTGTAGGGTGGGGGGGAATAGGTGAGCAGTTCTTC.

There are many counts of this clonotype. The J gene is TRBJ1-2, the V gene TRBV12-3 or TRBV12-4, with 7 bases matching TRBD1. The J call may not be correct, given that the DNA end is closer to TRBJ2-1. CDR3 length: 14 residues. The CDR3 loop reads CASSPRTGASEQFF. The CDR3 DNA reads as TGTGCCAGCAGTCCTCGTACAGGGGCCAGTGAGCAGTTCTTC.

This clonotype was detected once. A far larger clone lies a single base away; this is likely a read error. V and J are TRBV7-2 and TRBJ2-5; D remains ambiguous. CDR3 size: 12 residues. Trimming took 4 bases from V and 5 from J, leaving 8 bases between them. Germline loops: CDR1 SGHTA, CDR2 FQGNSA. CDR3 sequence (DNA): TGTGCCAGCAGCTCGAGAAGGGAGACCCAGTACTTC. Its translation: CASSSRRETQYF.

The V and J genes are TRBV5-4 and TRBJ2-7, with D perhaps TRBD1 (6 bases). Germline assignment: CDR1 SGHNT and CDR2 YYREEE (reference sequence). V was trimmed by 0 bases and J by 0 bases, leaving 10 bases between them. The CDR3 spans 15 residues. CDR3 sequence (DNA): TGTGCCAGCAGCTTGGGGCAGGGGCCCTCCTACGAGCAGTACTTC. This gives the protein CASSLGQGPSYEQYF.

By proportion, this clonotype is medium-sized (0.01 to 0.1%). This rearrangement joins TRBV6-5 to TRBJ2-7, with D unclear. Trimming removed 0 bases from V and 2 bases from J, with 8 bases in between. Germline-derived CDR1 and CDR2 are MNHEY and SVGAGI. This CDR3 spans 14 amino acids. The CDR3 sequence: CASSYSGGPYEQYF. The DNA for the CDR3 is TGTGCCAGCAGTTACTCCGGTGGGCCCTACGAGCAGTACTTC.

By frequency in the sample, this clonotype is medium-sized (0.01 to 0.1%). The chain has TRBV12-3 or TRBV12-4 and TRBJ1-2, with 7 bases identical to TRBD1. Trimming at V came to 5 bases and at J to 4 bases, leaving 4 bases not matched to a gene. The CDR3 loop spans 13 amino acids. The CDR3: CASSQGQTYGYTF. The CDR3 DNA reads as TGTGCCAGCAGTCAGGGACAGACCTATGGCTACACCTTC.

In this sample, this clonotype is large. The gene calls are TRBV6-2 or TRBV6-3 and TRBJ1-2; possible D gene TRBD1, 5 bases. The germline V gene has CDR1 MNHEY and CDR2 SVGEGT. Deletions cut 5 bases from V and 0 bases from J, with 7 bases between. CDR3 length equals 13 residues. The CDR3 DNA follows: TGTGCCAGCAGTGGGACCGCTAACTATGGCTACACCTTC. Its protein is CASSGTANYGYTF.

This clonotype is categorized as medium-sized. The rearrangement uses TRBV11-1 and TRBJ2-7; D may be TRBD1 (5 bases). Germline CDR1 SGHAT, CDR2 FQDESV (reference sequence). This CDR3 is 14 amino acids long. With 0 bases removed from V and 3 bases from J, the gap between germline ends came to 9 bases. Here the CDR3 reads CASSLAGVRYEQYF. In DNA, the CDR3 is TGTGCCAGCAGCTTAGCAGGGGTCCGCTACGAGCAGTACTTC.

This clonotype is large. The genes are TRBV10-3 and TRBJ1-2; 7 bases are shared with TRBD1. CDR1 is ENHRY and CDR2 is SYGVKD in the germline V gene. V shed 6 bases, J shed 0 bases, and the junction held 10 bases outside the gene matches. The CDR3 totals 16 residues. The CDR3 DNA follows: TGTGCCATCAGCGGCTCCGGGGACAGTCCTAACTATGGCTACACCTTC. Translation: CAISGSGDSPNYGYTF.

This clonotype was counted a few times. The V and J genes are TRBV12-3 or TRBV12-4 and TRBJ1-1, with D uncertain. V lost 3 bases to trimming and J lost 0 bases, with 5 bases between them. The CDR3 has 13 residues. Here the CDR3 DNA reads TGTGCCAGCAGTTTTCAATTGAACACTGAAGCTTTCTTT. It is translated as CASSFQLNTEAFF.

This clonotype counts as medium-sized (0.01 to 0.1%). This chain uses TRBV12-3 or TRBV12-4 with TRBJ1-1, with unresolved D. Trimming left V 5 bases short and J 5 bases short, with 6 bases between. This CDR3 has 11 amino acids. Written as DNA, the CDR3 is TGTGCCAGCAGTCCCGCTACTGAAGCTTTCTTT. This translates into CASSPATEAFF.

In its sample, this clonotype ranks as medium-sized. The rearrangement joins TRBV10-3 to TRBJ1-3; D call uncertain. This CDR3 has 14 amino acids. V was shortened by 0 bases and J by 4 bases, with 7 bases between the two germline ends. Germline loops: CDR1 ENHRY, CDR2 SYGVKD. Here the CDR3 reads CAISESSQGNTIYF. The DNA for the CDR3 is TGTGCCATCAGTGAGTCGAGTCAGGGAAACACCATATATTTT.

This clonotype is labeled as medium-sized. The CDR3 DNA is TGTGCCAGTACAGGGGCCCCTAATTCACCCCTCCACTTT. It is translated as CASTGAPNSPLHF. The chain couples TRBV30 to TRBJ1-6, with TRBD1 matching over 7 bases. This CDR3 has 13 amino acids. Looked up from germline, CDR1 is GTSNPN and CDR2 is SVGIG (reference sequence). V was pared by 8 bases and J by 6 bases, with 7 bases of the junction left unmatched.

Judged by abundance, this clonotype is large. This chain links TRBV6-5 with TRBJ2-2, with D maybe TRBD2 (6 bases). Trimming stripped 4 bases from V and 1 base from J, with 16 bases between. The germline V gene has CDR1 MNHEY and CDR2 SVGAGI. The CDR3 covers 17 residues. The CDR3 region has the DNA TGTGCCAGCAGTTCCCCAGGGAGGAATAGGAACACCGGGGAGCTGTTTTTT. Protein: CASSSPGRNRNTGELFF.

As for this clonotype: A read error is likely here: a far larger clone is one base away. The V and J genes are TRBV10-3 and TRBJ2-1; 7 positions agree with TRBD2. The J call may be wrong; the DNA end is better matched by TRBJ2-7. Germline V gene data show CDR1 as ENHRY and CDR2 as SYGVKD. This CDR3 has 11 residues. CDR3 DNA sequence: TGTGCCGCGTGGGAGGGCCGCGAGCAGTACTTC. Its protein is CAAWEGREQYF.